This TCR beta chain was recovered during a study of early T cells in non-severe SARS-CoV-2 infection. Study in general: Sequencing of bulk RNA from unsorted whole blood was done, without chain pairing.

Study-wide results and limits: Comparison of clonotypes with VDJdb favored anti-spike CD8 responses while missing private and CD4 specificities.

This clonotype was detected many times. The antigen is unknown. The V end lost 6 bases, the J end lost 5 bases, and 10 bases lay between the germline ends. The CDR3 spans 13 residues. The V gene's germline CDR1 is MNHNS and CDR2 SASEGT. cDNA molecules, individually, were tagged with unique molecular identifiers. TCRdb reprocessed the 5' RACE reads via MiXCR and lists one record per CDR3 protein. The sample holds about 58,000 distinct CDR3 sequences, over 10% seen once. The sequence came from an adult who was a healthcare worker with PCR-confirmed SARS-CoV-2 infection or an uninfected control (not recorded which). The sample taken for sequencing was whole blood. This chain connects TRBV6-1 to TRBJ1-4; D might be TRBD1 (5 bases). In DNA form, the CDR3 reads TGTGCCAGCAGCAGGGACGGGAATGAAAAACTGTTTTTT. Translated, it gives CASSRDGNEKLFF.